The clone carrying this T cell receptor beta chain was observed a few times. Its matching antigen is unknown. Trimming took off 2 bases at V and 4 bases at J, with 11 bases between the two ends. This CDR3 region has 13 residues. CDR1 and CDR2 (germline): SQVTM, ANQGSEA. This entry comes from a study of T cells in localized non-small cell lung cancer. Sequencing used immunoSEQ multiplex PCR; TCRdb keeps in-frame clones, though not all of them. Of over a thousand clones in the sample, 25% were seen once. Study-level findings and limits: Among blood samples, higher T cell density accompanied longer overall survival. Among the top 100 tumor clones, a median 57 appeared in adjacent lung.

Sequencing was performed on lung tumor tissue, taken before any cancer treatment. This clonotype was sampled from a woman aged 40-70 years with stage I lung adenocarcinoma. The genes are TRBV29-1 and TRBJ1-1, with D tentatively TRBD1 (5 bases). In DNA form, the CDR3 reads TGCAGCGTTGAACAGCAGGGTGGCACTGAAGCTTTCTTT. This encodes CSVEQQGGTEAFF. The whole variable domain, filled in from reference TRBV29-1 and TRBJ1-1, reads SAVISQKPSRDICQRGTSLTIQCQVDSQVTMMFWYRQQPGQSLTLIATANQGSEATYESGFVIDKFPISRPNLTFSTLTVSNMSPEDSSIYLCSVEQQGGTEAFFGQGTRLTVV.